Here is one TCR beta chain with its context. What it recognizes is unknown. UMI-labeled 5' RACE yielded the TCR beta libraries. TCRdb reprocessed the 5' RACE reads and keeps a single row for each CDR3 protein, giving no DNA. Across some 9,300 distinct CDR3 sequences, the top ten clones capture 7.5% to 10% of the sample. These data are taken from a study of human CD8 memory T cell subsets. General study points: Chao1 was used to estimate diversity, and its estimates suggested stem-like memory T cells were more diverse than precursor exhausted T cells. Few clonotypes were shared between stem-like memory and precursor exhausted T cells.

Memory CD8+ T cells of the stem-like type (TSTEM) were CCR7+ PD-1- TIGIT-. The PBMC originated from buffy coats obtained from healthy donors. The CDR3 loop spans 12 amino acids. Germline V gene lookup returns CDR1 SGHTA and CDR2 FQGTGA. This TCR came from a human donor in good health. Sequencing was performed on CD8+ stem-like memory T cells (TSCM and TCM) sorted from PBMCs. Described subset: stem-like memory CD8 T cells (TSTEM), CCR7+ PD-1- TIGIT-. The rearrangement joins TRBV7-3 to TRBJ2-4; TCRdb gives TRBD1 as the D gene, but with no DNA this cannot be confirmed. The CDR3 loop reads CASSSVGGIQYF. The variable domain in full, with the rest retrieved from reference TRBV7-3 and TRBJ2-4, is GAGVSQTPSNKVTEKGKYVELRCDPISGHTALYWYRQSLGQGPEFLIYFQGTGAADDSGLPNDRFFAVRPEGSVSTLKIQRTERGDSAVYLCASSSVGGIQYFGAGTRLSVL.